Presented here are 17 T cell receptor beta chains from one specimen sequenced in a study of Graves' ophthalmopathy and Graves' hyperthyroidism. Amplification from RNA transcripts yielded the TCR beta CDR3 regions. Scientists carried out first-round RT-PCR using HTBI primers and then a second-round multiplex PCR. Using its own MiXCR run on the multiplex PCR reads, TCRdb lists one record per CDR3 protein. The sample has approximately 1.2 million distinct CDR3 sequences, 35% to 40% seen once. The sequenced sample consisted of peripheral blood or thyroid tissue (not recorded which). Receptor source: an adult man with Graves' hyperthyroidism.

This clonotype has only a few counts. The rearrangement joins TRBV10-3 to TRBJ2-5; 8 bases fit TRBD1. Per germline, CDR1 ENHRY and CDR2 SYGVKD. This CDR3 region has 13 residues. V was pared by 10 bases and J by 1 base, with 5 bases of the junction left unmatched. CDR3 sequence reads: CATRGTGQETQYF. CDR3 DNA: TGTGCCACCCGCGGGACAGGCCAAGAGACCCAGTACTTC.

The rearrangement links TRBV10-3 to TRBJ2-7, with TRBD2 matching over 8 bases. There are 16 residues in the CDR3. V was clipped by 0 bases and J by 0 bases; unmatched bases: 4. Looked up from germline, CDR1 is ENHRY and CDR2 is SYGVKD. The CDR3 reads CAISESASGLSYEQYF. CDR3 sequence (DNA): TGTGCCATCAGTGAGTCGGCTAGCGGGCTCTCCTACGAGCAGTACTTC.

This clonotype was counted ten times or more. CDR3 nucleotides: TGCAGCAGCTTAGCGGGACGCCAAGAGACCCAGTACTTC. Encoded protein: CSSLAGRQETQYF. V usage is TRBV29-1 and J usage is TRBJ2-5, with 8 bases fitting TRBD2. The CDR3 contains 13 residues. Germline CDR1 and CDR2: SQVTM and ANQGSEA. The V gene end was trimmed by 8 bases and the J gene end by 1 base; junction bases not matched to a gene: 6.

This clonotype was counted ten times or more. This chain connects TRBV10-1 to TRBJ2-5; unclear D gene. Trimming stripped 5 bases from V and 0 bases from J, with 10 bases between. This CDR3 region has 14 residues. Germline V gene sequence: CDR1 WNHNN, CDR2 SYGVQD (reference sequence). Written as DNA, the CDR3 is TGCGCCAGCAGTAAGACCGCGTACCAAGAGACCCAGTACTTC. Protein: CASSKTAYQETQYF.

This clonotype came up many times. V gene TRBV29-1 combines with J gene TRBJ1-1, with D possibly matching TRBD1 (6 bases). The germline CDR1 and CDR2 sequences are SQVTM and ANQGSEA. The V and J ends lost 5 bases and 1 base respectively, with 14 bases between them. The CDR3 length is 14 residues. This chain's CDR3 is CSVNPGHGNTEAFF. For the CDR3, the DNA is TGCAGCGTTAACCCGGGACACGGGAACACTGAAGCTTTCTTT.

This clonotype has only a few counts. The rearrangement joins TRBV7-2 to TRBJ1-2; D is possibly TRBD1 (5 bases). CDR1 SGHTA and CDR2 FQGNSA come from the germline V gene. CDR3 length: 9 amino acids. V was shortened by 5 bases and J by 10 bases, with 5 bases between the two germline ends. CDR3: CASSGAYTF. CDR3 bases: TGTGCCAGCAGCGGGGCCTACACCTTC.

The CDR3 coding sequence is TGCGCCAGCAGCTTGGGTTGGGCGGATTACCAAGAGACCCAGTACTTC. Protein sequence: CASSLGWADYQETQYF. This chain connects TRBV5-1 to TRBJ2-5, with no clear D. Deletions cut 0 bases from V and 0 bases from J, with 12 bases between. The CDR3 is 16 residues long. CDR1 SGHRS and CDR2 YFSETQ come from the germline V gene.

This clonotype has ten or more counts. V gene TRBV20-1 combines with J gene TRBJ1-6; 7 bases agree with TRBD1. V was pared by 6 bases and J by 2 bases, with 10 bases of the junction left unmatched. The CDR3 length is 16 residues. Germline-derived CDR1 and CDR2 are DFQATT and SNEGSKA (reference sequence). CDR3 region: CSAIWTGRTYNSPLHF. CDR3 in DNA: TGCAGTGCGATTTGGACAGGCAGGACCTATAATTCACCCCTCCACTTT.

This clonotype has just a few counts. This chain joins TRBV20-1 and TRBJ1-1, with unresolved D. In germline, CDR1 is DFQATT, CDR2 SNEGSKA (reference sequence). The V and J ends lost 0 bases and 1 base respectively, with 9 bases between them. CDR3 length: 14 residues. CDR3 bases: TGCAGTGCTAGAGATAGGCTGGGGAACACTGAAGCTTTCTTT. It yields the protein CSARDRLGNTEAFF.

As for this clonotype: Likely a read error: the CDR3 ends without its conserved phenylalanine or tryptophan. V gene TRBV7-2 combines with J gene TRBJ1-5; TRBD1 agrees at 7 bases. The germline gives CDR1 SGHTA, CDR2 FQGNSA. CDR3 length: 15 residues. CDR3 region: CASSQDRAFNQPQHC. The CDR3 bases are TGCGCCAGCAGCCAAGACAGGGCTTTCAATCAGCCCCAGCATTGT.

This clonotype was counted ten times or more. The chain links TRBV10-3 to TRBJ1-5, with no clear D. CDR1 and CDR2 (germline): ENHRY, SYGVKD. This CDR3 is 15 amino acids long. V shed 1 base and J shed 5 bases, with 12 bases lying between them. The CDR3 DNA follows: TGTGCCATCAGTGAGTGGGATAGCCAACATCAGCCCCAGCATTTT. Its protein is CAISEWDSQHQPQHF.

With regard to this clonotype: Germline is not matched at one junction end, which may reflect a read error. The gene calls are TRBV5-1 and TRBJ1-6; the D gene is possibly TRBD1 (6 bases). Germline loops: CDR1 SGHRS, CDR2 YFSETQ. The CDR3 sequence is 14 residues long. CDR3 sequence reads: CTSSLEGENSPLHF. CDR3 sequence (DNA): TGTACCAGCAGCTTAGAGGGGGAAAATTCACCCCTCCACTTT.

On this clonotype: One end of the junction is discordant with germline, which a read error may explain. The chain carries TRBV5-1 and TRBJ1-1; D is perhaps TRBD1 (6 bases). CDR3 length: 14 amino acids. The germline V gene encodes CDR1 SGHRS and CDR2 YFSETQ. As DNA, the CDR3 is TGTGCCAGCAGCGATCCGGGACAGAACACTGAAGCTTTCTTT. It encodes CASSDPGQNTEAFF.

This clonotype was detected many times. CDR3 DNA sequence: TGTGCCAGCAGAGAGGGGACCACGAACACCGGGGAGCTGTTTTTT. Translation: CASREGTTNTGELFF. The chain recombines TRBV2 with TRBJ2-2, with D perhaps being TRBD1 or TRBD2 (5 bases each). Looked up from germline, CDR1 is SNHLY and CDR2 is FYNNEI. The CDR3 runs to 15 residues. V was trimmed by 6 bases and J by 0 bases, leaving 11 bases between them.

The CDR3 DNA sequence: TGTGCCAGCAGCTTAAAGAGTGGGGAACATCCCGAGCAGTACTTC. Protein sequence: CASSLKSGEHPEQYF. V gene TRBV7-9 combines with J gene TRBJ2-7; D ambiguous. With 2 bases removed from V and 6 bases from J, the gap between germline ends came to 17 bases. CDR1 and CDR2 (germline): SEHNR, FQNEAQ (reference sequence). The CDR3 has 15 amino acids.

This clonotype was seen at least ten times. This chain joins TRBV25-1 and TRBJ2-5, with no clear D. V lost 3 bases and J lost 4, with 12 bases in between. The CDR3 length is 14 residues. Germline V gene data show CDR1 as MGHDK and CDR2 as SYGVNS. The CDR3 spells CASSDSGIGETQYF. CDR3 nucleotide sequence: TGTGCCAGCAGTGATTCTGGGATAGGAGAGACCCAGTACTTC.

The chain uses TRBV12-3 or TRBV12-4 and TRBJ1-1; no clear D gene. CDR3 size: 15 residues. V lost 2 bases to trimming and J lost 0 bases, with 10 bases between them. The CDR3 loop reads CASSLSAELNTEAFF. In DNA form, the CDR3 reads TGTGCCAGCAGTTTATCGGCGGAATTGAACACTGAAGCTTTCTTT.